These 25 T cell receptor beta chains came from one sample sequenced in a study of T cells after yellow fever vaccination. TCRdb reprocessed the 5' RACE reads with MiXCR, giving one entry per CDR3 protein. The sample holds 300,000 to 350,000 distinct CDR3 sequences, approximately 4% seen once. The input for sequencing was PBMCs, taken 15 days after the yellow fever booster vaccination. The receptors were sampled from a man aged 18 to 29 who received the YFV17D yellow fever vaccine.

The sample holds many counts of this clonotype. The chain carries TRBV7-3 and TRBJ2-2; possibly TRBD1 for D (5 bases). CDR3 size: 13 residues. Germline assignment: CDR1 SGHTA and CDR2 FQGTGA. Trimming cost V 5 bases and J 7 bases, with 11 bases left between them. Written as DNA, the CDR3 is TGTGCCAGCAGCCGGACATTAAGCGGGGAGCTGTTTTTT. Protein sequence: CASSRTLSGELFF.

The CDR3: CASSQESPSSYNEQFF. The DNA for the CDR3 is TGCGCCAGCAGCCAAGAGTCACCTAGCTCCTACAATGAGCAGTTCTTC. The rearrangement links TRBV4-1 to TRBJ2-1; unclear D gene. Germline V gene data show CDR1 as MGHRA and CDR2 as YSYEKL. Between the trimmed V and J ends, which lost 0 bases and 0 bases, there was a span of 9 bases. This CDR3 contains 16 residues.

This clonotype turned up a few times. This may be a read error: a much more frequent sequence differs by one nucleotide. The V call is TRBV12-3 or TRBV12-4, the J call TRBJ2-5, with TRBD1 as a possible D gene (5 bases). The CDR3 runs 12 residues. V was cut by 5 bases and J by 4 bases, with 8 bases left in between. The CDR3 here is CASSPRVETQYF. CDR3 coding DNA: TGTGCCAGCAGTCCCAGGGTAGAGACCCAGTACTTC.

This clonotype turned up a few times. This CDR3 reads CATRNTGTDNQPQHF. The DNA for the CDR3 is TGTGCCACCAGAAACACAGGGACTGACAATCAGCCCCAGCATTTT. The chain carries TRBV6-6 and TRBJ1-5; maybe TRBD1 (6 bases). Germline CDR1 and CDR2: MNHNY and SVGAGI (reference sequence). The CDR3 totals 15 residues. Trimming took off 10 bases at V and 3 bases at J, with 19 bases between the two ends.

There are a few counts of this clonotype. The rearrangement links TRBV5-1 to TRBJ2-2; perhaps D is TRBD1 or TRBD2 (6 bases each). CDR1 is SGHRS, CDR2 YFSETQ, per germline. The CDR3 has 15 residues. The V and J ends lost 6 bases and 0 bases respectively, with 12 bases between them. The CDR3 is CASKSGDTNTGELFF. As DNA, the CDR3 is TGCGCCAGCAAGTCGGGGGACACGAACACCGGGGAGCTGTTTTTT.

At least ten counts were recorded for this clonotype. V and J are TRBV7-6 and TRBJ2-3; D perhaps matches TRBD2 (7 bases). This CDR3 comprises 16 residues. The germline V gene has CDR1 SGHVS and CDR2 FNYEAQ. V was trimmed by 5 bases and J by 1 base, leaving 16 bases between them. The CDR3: CASSPRRGGGTDTQYF. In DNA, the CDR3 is TGTGCCAGCAGCCCCAGGAGGGGGGGTGGCACAGATACGCAGTATTTT.

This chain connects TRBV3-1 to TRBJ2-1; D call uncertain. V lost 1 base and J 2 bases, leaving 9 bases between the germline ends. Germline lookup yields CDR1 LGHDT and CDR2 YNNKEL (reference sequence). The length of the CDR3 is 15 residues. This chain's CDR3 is CASSQARRPYNEQFF. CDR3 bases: TGTGCCAGCAGCCAAGCCCGTCGGCCCTACAATGAGCAGTTCTTC.

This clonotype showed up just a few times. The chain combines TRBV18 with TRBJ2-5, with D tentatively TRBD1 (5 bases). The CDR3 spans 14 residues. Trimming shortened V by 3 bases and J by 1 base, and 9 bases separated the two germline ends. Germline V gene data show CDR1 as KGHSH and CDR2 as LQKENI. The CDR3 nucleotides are TGTGCCAGCTCACCGGGGCCGATCCAAGAGACCCAGTACTTC. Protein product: CASSPGPIQETQYF.

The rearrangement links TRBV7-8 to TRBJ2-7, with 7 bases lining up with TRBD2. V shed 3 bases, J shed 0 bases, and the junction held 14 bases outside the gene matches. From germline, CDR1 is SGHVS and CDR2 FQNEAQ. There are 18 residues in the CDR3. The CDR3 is CASSLWAQGRGDSYEQYV. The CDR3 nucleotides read TGTGCCAGCAGCTTGTGGGCCCAAGGGAGGGGAGACTCCTACGAGCAGTACGTC.

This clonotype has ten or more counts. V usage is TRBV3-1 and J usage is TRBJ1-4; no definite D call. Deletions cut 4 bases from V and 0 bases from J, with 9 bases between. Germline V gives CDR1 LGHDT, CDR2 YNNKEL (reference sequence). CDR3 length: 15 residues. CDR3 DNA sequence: TGTGCCAGCAGCCGCGGGAGGACAACTAATGAAAAACTGTTTTTT. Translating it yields CASSRGRTTNEKLFF.

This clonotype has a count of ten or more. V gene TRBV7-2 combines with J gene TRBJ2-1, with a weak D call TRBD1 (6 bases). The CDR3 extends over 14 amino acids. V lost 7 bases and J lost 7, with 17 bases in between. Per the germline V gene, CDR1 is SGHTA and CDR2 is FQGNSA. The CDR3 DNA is TGTGCCAGCACCACGGGCTGGGGGCCTAATGAGCAGTTCTTC. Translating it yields CASTTGWGPNEQFF.

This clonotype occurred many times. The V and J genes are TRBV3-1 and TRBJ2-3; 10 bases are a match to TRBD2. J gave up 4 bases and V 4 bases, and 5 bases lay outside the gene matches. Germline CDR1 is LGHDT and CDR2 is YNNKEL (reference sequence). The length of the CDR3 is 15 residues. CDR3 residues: CASSPMSGGADTQYF. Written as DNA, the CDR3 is TGTGCCAGCAGCCCCATGAGCGGGGGGGCAGATACGCAGTATTTT.

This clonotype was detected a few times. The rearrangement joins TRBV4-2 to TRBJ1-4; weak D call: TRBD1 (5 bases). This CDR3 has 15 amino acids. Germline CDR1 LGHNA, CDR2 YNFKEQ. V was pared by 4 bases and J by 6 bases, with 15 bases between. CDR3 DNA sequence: TGTGCCAGCAGCCCGGGGCAAGGGTTGGATGAAAAACTGTTTTTT. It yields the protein CASSPGQGLDEKLFF.

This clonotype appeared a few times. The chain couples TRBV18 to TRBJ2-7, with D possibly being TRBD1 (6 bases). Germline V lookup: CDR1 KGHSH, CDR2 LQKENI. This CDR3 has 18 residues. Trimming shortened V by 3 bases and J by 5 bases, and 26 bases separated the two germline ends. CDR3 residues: CASSPREGPGEGLDEQYF. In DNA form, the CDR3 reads TGTGCCAGCTCACCGAGAGAAGGGCCAGGGGAAGGGTTGGACGAGCAGTACTTC. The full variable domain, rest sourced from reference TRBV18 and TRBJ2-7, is NAGVMQNPRHLVRRRGQEARLRCSPMKGHSHVYWYRQLPEEGLKFMVYLQKENIIDESGMPKERFSAEFPKEGPSILRIQQVVRGDSAAYFCASSPREGPGEGLDEQYFGPGTRLTVT.

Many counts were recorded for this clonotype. The CDR3 sequence: CASSFYPENFSYEQYF. For the CDR3, the DNA is TGTGCCAGCAGTTTTTACCCAGAGAACTTCTCCTACGAGCAGTACTTC. J is TRBJ2-7 and V is TRBV12-3 or TRBV12-4; no reliable D call. CDR3 size: 16 residues. With 3 bases removed from V and 0 bases from J, the gap between germline ends came to 15 bases.

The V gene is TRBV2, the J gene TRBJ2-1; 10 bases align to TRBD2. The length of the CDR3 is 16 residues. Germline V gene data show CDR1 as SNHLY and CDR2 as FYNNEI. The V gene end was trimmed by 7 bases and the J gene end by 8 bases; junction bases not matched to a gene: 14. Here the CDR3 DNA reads TGTGCCAGCAACCCCGCGAGCGGGGGGGCAGTGGATGAGCAGTTCTTC. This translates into CASNPASGGAVDEQFF.

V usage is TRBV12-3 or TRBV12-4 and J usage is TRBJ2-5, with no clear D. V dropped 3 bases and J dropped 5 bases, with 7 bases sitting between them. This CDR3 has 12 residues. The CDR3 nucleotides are TGTGCCAGCAGTTTCTTGGGTGAGACCCAGTACTTC. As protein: CASSFLGETQYF.

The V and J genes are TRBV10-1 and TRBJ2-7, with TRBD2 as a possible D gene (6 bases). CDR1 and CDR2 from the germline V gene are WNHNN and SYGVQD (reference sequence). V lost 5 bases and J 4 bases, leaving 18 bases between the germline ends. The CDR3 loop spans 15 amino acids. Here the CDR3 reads CASSPGSGAEYEQYF. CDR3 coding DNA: TGCGCCAGCAGTCCGGGCTCGGGAGCGGAGTACGAGCAGTACTTC.

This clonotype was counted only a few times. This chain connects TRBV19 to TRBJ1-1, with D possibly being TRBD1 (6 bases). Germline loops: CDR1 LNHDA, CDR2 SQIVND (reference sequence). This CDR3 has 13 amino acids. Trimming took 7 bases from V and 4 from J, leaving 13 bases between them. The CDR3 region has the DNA TGTGCCAGTATTGTAGGAGGGGGCACTGAAGCTTTCTTT. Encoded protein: CASIVGGGTEAFF.

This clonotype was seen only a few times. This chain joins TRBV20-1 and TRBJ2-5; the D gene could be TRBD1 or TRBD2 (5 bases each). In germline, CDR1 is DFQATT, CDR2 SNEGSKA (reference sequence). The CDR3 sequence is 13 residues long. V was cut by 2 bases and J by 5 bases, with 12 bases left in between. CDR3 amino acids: CSARPGRTETQYF. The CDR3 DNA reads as TGCAGTGCTAGACCGGGACGCACGGAGACCCAGTACTTC.

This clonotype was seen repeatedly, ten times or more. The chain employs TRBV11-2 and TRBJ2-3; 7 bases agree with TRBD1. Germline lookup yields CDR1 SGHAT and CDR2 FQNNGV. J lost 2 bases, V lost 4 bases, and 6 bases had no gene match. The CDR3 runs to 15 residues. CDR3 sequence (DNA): TGTGCCAGCAGCTCCTGGGACAGCTCCACAGATACGCAGTATTTT. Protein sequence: CASSSWDSSTDTQYF.

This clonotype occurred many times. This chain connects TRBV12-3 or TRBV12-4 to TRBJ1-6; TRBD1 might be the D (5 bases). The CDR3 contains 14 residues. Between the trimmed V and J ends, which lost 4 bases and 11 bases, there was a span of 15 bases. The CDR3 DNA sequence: TGTGCCAGCAGTTCACTCCTCAGGGTTGCACCCCTCCACTTT. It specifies CASSSLLRVAPLHF.

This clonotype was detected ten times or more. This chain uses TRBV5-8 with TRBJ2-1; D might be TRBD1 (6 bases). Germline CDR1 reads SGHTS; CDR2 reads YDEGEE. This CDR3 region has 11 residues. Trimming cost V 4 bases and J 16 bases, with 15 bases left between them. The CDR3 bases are TGTGCCAGCAGCCCGGGACACCACCACTTCTTC. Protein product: CASSPGHHHFF.

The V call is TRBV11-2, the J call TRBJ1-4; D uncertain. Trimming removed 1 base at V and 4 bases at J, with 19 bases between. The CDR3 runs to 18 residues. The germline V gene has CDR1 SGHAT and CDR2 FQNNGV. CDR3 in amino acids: CASSLGQGTPRGNEKLFF. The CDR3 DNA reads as TGTGCCAGCAGCTTAGGCCAAGGCACTCCTCGGGGTAATGAAAAACTGTTTTTT.

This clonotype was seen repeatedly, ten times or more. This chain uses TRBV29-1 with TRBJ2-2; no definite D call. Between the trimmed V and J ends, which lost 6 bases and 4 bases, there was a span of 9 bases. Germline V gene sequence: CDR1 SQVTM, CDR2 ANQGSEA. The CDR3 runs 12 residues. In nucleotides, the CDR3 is TGCAGCGTCGAGACACCCACCGGGGAGCTGTTTTTT. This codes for CSVETPTGELFF.